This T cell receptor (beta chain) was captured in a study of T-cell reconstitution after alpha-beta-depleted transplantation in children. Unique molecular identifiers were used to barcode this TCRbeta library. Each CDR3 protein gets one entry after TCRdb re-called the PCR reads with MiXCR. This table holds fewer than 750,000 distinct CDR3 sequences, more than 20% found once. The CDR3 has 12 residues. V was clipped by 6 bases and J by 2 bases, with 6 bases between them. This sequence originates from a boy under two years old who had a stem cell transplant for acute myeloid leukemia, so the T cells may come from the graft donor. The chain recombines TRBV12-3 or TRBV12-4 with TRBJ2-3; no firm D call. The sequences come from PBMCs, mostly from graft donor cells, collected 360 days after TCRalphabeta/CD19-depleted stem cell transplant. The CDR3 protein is CASRMSTDTQYF. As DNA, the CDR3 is TGTGCCAGCAGGATGTCCACAGATACGCAGTATTTT.